Each of the 12 T cell receptor beta chains below was sequenced from the same sample in a study of CD8+CD57+ T cells in acquired aplastic anemia. Investigators profiled TCR beta VDJ and CDR3 from genomic DNA template. One entry per CDR3 protein, called by TCRdb with MiXCR from the reads. The table includes a few hundred thousand distinct CDR3 sequences, about half detected once. All patients picked for sequencing had shown, by flow cytometry, an expansion of CD8+CD57+ cells. The sample taken for sequencing was sorted CD4+, CD8+, or CD8+CD57+ T cells (not recorded which) from PBMCs. All receptors derive from a human donor with aplastic anemia.

This clonotype came up many times. This rearrangement joins TRBV7-2 to TRBJ1-1; the D is unclear. Trimming stripped 2 bases from V and 0 bases from J, with 13 bases between. Germline values: CDR1 SGHTA, CDR2 FQGNSA. The CDR3 is made up of 16 amino acids. CDR3 in amino acids: CASSLRGEGMNTEAFF. The CDR3 coding sequence is TGTGCCAGCAGCTTAAGAGGAGAAGGTATGAACACTGAAGCTTTCTTT.

The rearrangement joins TRBV7-2 to TRBJ1-3; D ambiguous. The CDR3 consists of 13 residues. Germline CDR1 is SGHTA and CDR2 is FQGNSA. The V end was cut by 5 bases, the J end by 2 bases, with 7 bases between. CDR3 residues: CASSPMAGNTIYF. CDR3 coding DNA: TGTGCCAGCAGCCCGATGGCTGGAAACACCATATATTTT. The whole variable domain, filled in from reference TRBV7-2 and TRBJ1-3, reads GAGVSQSPSNKVTEKGKDVELRCDPISGHTALYWYRQSLGQGLEFLIYFQGNSAPDKSGLPSDRFSAERTGGSVSTLTIQRTQQEDSAVYLCASSPMAGNTIYFGEGSWLTVV.

This sequence joins TRBV20-1 and TRBJ2-7; 16 nucleotides agree with TRBD2. There are 15 residues in the CDR3. CDR1 is DFQATT, CDR2 SNEGSKA, per germline (reference sequence). The V gene end was trimmed by 5 bases and the J gene end by 3 bases; junction bases not matched to a gene: 4. The CDR3 sequence is CSAGTSGGEGYEQYF. CDR3 DNA: TGCAGTGCTGGGACTAGCGGGGGGGAAGGCTACGAGCAGTACTTC.

The gene calls are TRBV10-1 and TRBJ2-5; TRBD1 agrees at 11 bases. From germline, CDR1 is WNHNN and CDR2 SYGVQD (reference sequence). Germline trimming cut 8 bases from V and 3 bases from J; bases unmatched to any gene: 5. This CDR3 has 14 residues. CDR3 residues: CASRRDRGEETQYF. CDR3 nucleotide sequence: TGCGCCAGCCGCCGGGACAGGGGGGAAGAGACCCAGTACTTC.

The chain recombines TRBV20-1 with TRBJ2-7; tentatively, D is TRBD1 (5 bases). This CDR3 region has 15 residues. CDR1 is DFQATT, CDR2 SNEGSKA, per germline (reference sequence). Trimming removed 1 base from V and 3 bases from J, with 16 bases in between. The CDR3 DNA is TGCAGTGCTAGAGGTGCCCTGGGGCTTGGCTACGAGCAGTACTTC. Protein sequence: CSARGALGLGYEQYF.

This clonotype was detected a few times. This chain connects TRBV6-1 to TRBJ1-5; D remains unclear. CDR1 and CDR2 from the germline V gene are MNHNS and SASEGT. Deletions cut 2 bases from V and 2 bases from J, with 16 bases between. The CDR3 has 17 residues. The CDR3 bases are TGTGCCAGCAGTGAAATGGTCTTCTTTGGGGGCAATCAGCCCCAGCATTTT. This codes for CASSEMVFFGGNQPQHF.

V usage is TRBV27 and J usage is TRBJ2-7; possible D gene TRBD2, 5 bases. The CDR3 extends over 13 amino acids. With 5 bases removed from V and 2 bases from J, the gap between germline ends came to 10 bases. CDR1 and CDR2 from the germline V gene are MNHEY and SMNVEV (reference sequence). Written as DNA, the CDR3 is TGTGCCAGCAGTGTGGACGGGGCCTACGAGCAGTACTTC. This gives the protein CASSVDGAYEQYF.

This clonotype was recorded at least ten times. The chain employs TRBV5-5 and TRBJ2-1, with TRBD2 identical over 8 bases. The germline CDR1 and CDR2 sequences are SGHKS and YYEKEE (reference sequence). V dropped 0 bases and J dropped 2; count of bases not matched to a gene: 4. The length of the CDR3 is 16 residues. Here the CDR3 DNA reads TGTGCCAGCAGCTTGGTGGAGACTAGCGCCTACAATGAGCAGTTCTTC. Its protein product is CASSLVETSAYNEQFF.

To note about this clonotype: A clone one base away is much larger, so this may be a read error. The J gene is TRBJ1-4, the V gene TRBV5-1; D call uncertain. Trimming shortened V by 7 bases and J by 3 bases, and 16 bases separated the two germline ends. The CDR3 has 15 amino acids. CDR1 and CDR2 from the germline V gene are SGHRS and YFSETQ. CDR3: CASCLDRSPNEKLFF. As DNA, the CDR3 is TGCGCCAGCTGCCTCGACCGCTCCCCTAATGAAAAACTGTTTTTT.

This rearrangement joins TRBV10-3 to TRBJ2-2, with D perhaps TRBD1 or TRBD2 (6 bases each). Trimming took off 4 bases at V and 1 base at J, with 13 bases between the two ends. The CDR3 is made up of 16 amino acids. CDR1 is ENHRY, CDR2 SYGVKD, per germline. The CDR3, as DNA: TGTGCCATCAGTGGGTGGGGGGCACAGAACACCGGGGAGCTGTTTTTT. Translated, it gives CAISGWGAQNTGELFF.

This sequence joins TRBV29-1 and TRBJ2-2; the D is unclear. CDR1 is SQVTM and CDR2 is ANQGSEA in the germline V gene. The CDR3 spans 14 residues. V dropped 3 bases and J dropped 1 base, with 9 bases sitting between them. CDR3 in amino acids: CSVEAGGNTGELFF. CDR3 DNA: TGCAGCGTTGAGGCAGGCGGGAACACCGGGGAGCTGTTTTTT.

On this clonotype: This may arise from a read error, as a much more abundant clone is one base away. The rearrangement links TRBV28 to TRBJ2-7, with unresolved D. The V end was cut by 2 bases, the J end by 6 bases, with 11 bases between. CDR1 and CDR2 from the germline V gene are MDHEN and SYDVKM. This CDR3 comprises 13 residues. This chain's CDR3 is CASSLLGPTEQYF. DNA of the CDR3: TGTGCCAGCAGTTTACTCGGCCCCACCGAGCAGTACTTC.